The clone carrying this T cell receptor beta chain was seen only a few times. What it binds is not known. Attachment of unique molecular identifiers to individual cDNA molecules was performed. TCRdb reanalysed the 5' RACE reads using MiXCR and keeps one entry per CDR3 protein. The sample contains about 83,000 distinct CDR3 sequences, over 12% of which appear only once. This sample was included in a study of early T cells in non-severe SARS-CoV-2 infection. Across the study: Sequencing of bulk RNA from unsorted whole blood was done, without chain pairing.

General study findings and limits: There was a bias toward anti-spike CD8 responses in VDJdb matching, which missed private and CD4 specificities.

CDR1 and CDR2 from the germline V gene are DFQATT and SNEGSKA (reference sequence). The V end was cut by 3 bases, the J end by 6 bases, with 9 bases between. The CDR3 consists of 11 residues. The source material was whole blood. The sequence was collected from an adult who was a healthcare worker with PCR-confirmed SARS-CoV-2 infection or an uninfected control (not recorded which). This chain connects TRBV20-1 to TRBJ2-7; D is perhaps TRBD1 (6 bases). Here the CDR3 DNA reads TGCAGTGCTAGCCCAGGGGTCGAGCAGTACTTC. Translating gives CSASPGVEQYF.